Listed below are T cell receptor beta chains from one sample, sequenced in a study of a mutant IDH1 vaccine in newly diagnosed glioma. Sequenced by immunoSEQ multiplex PCR; TCRdb stores in-frame clones only, minus some. The sample gives 50,000 or so clones, 80% to 90% of which show up once; under 20% is in the top ten. The starting material was PBMCs, obtained from a glioma patient treated with radiotherapy, temozolomide or both. Receptors were obtained from a man aged 18 to 29 with glioma. The CDR3 runs from the conserved cysteine through the conserved F or W. The order of the fields is CDR3 DNA, CDR3 protein, V gene, J gene, D gene, clone size, CDR3 length. The D gene is left open where the match is weak. Only some rows state a clone size, as once, few, many or a class for expanded clones.

CDR3 DNA: TGCGCCAGCAGCCTTCTTGGAGGGGACCTATCAAACTATGGCTACACCTTC
CDR3 protein: CASSLLGGDLSNYGYTF
V gene: TRBV5-1
J gene: TRBJ1-2
D gene: .
clone size: .
CDR3 length: 17

CDR3 DNA: TGTGCCAGCACCATCCCGGGGAACACTGAAGCTTTCTTT
CDR3 protein: CASTIPGNTEAFF
V gene: TRBV7-2
J gene: TRBJ1-1
D gene: .
clone size: .
CDR3 length: 13

CDR3 DNA: TGTGCCAGCAGCCCCGTGCCAGGGGTTATGTTCTTC
CDR3 protein: CASSPVPGVMFF
V gene: TRBV6-1
J gene: TRBJ2-1
D gene: .
clone size: .
CDR3 length: 12

CDR3 DNA: TGTGCCAGCTCGAGGGAGGGCTGGACCCAGTACTTC
CDR3 protein: CASSREGWTQYF
V gene: TRBV6-5
J gene: TRBJ2-5
D gene: TRBD2
clone size: once
CDR3 length: 12

CDR3 DNA: TGTGCCAGCAGCCGCGGGCGGCGGGAAGGGTACTTC
CDR3 protein: CASSRGRREGYF
V gene: TRBV13
J gene: TRBJ2-7
D gene: .
clone size: .
CDR3 length: 12

CDR3 DNA: TGTGCCAGCAGCCTCCCCGGTTCAAATCAGCCCCAGCATTTT
CDR3 protein: CASSLPGSNQPQHF
V gene: TRBV5-6
J gene: TRBJ1-5
D gene: .
clone size: .
CDR3 length: 14

CDR3 DNA: TGTGCCAGCAGTGGGGAGGGCTATCAGCCCCAGCATTTT
CDR3 protein: CASSGEGYQPQHF
V gene: TRBV25-1
J gene: TRBJ1-5
D gene: .
clone size: .
CDR3 length: 13

CDR3 DNA: TGTGCCAGCAGCTTTAATTCGGGACTGCCGTCGTCCGAGCAGTACTTC
CDR3 protein: CASSFNSGLPSSEQYF
V gene: TRBV7-2
J gene: TRBJ2-7
D gene: .
clone size: .
CDR3 length: 16

CDR3 DNA: TGTGCCTGGACTCTGGGGAACACAGATACGCAGTATTTT
CDR3 protein: CAWTLGNTDTQYF
V gene: TRBV30
J gene: TRBJ2-3
D gene: .
clone size: .
CDR3 length: 13

CDR3 DNA: TGTGCCAGCAGCTTAGCGCGGACAGGGGCGCAAGAGACCCAGTACTTC
CDR3 protein: CASSLARTGAQETQYF
V gene: TRBV7-8
J gene: TRBJ2-5
D gene: TRBD1
clone size: .
CDR3 length: 16

CDR3 DNA: TGTGCCAGCAGCCCCACGGGTATCGGGGGCACTGAAGCTTTCTTT
CDR3 protein: CASSPTGIGGTEAFF
V gene: TRBV5-4
J gene: TRBJ1-1
D gene: .
clone size: .
CDR3 length: 15

CDR3 DNA: TGTGCCAGTACTAAGACACTTAAGGGGGACTATGGCTACACCTTC
CDR3 protein: CASTKTLKGDYGYTF
V gene: TRBV19
J gene: TRBJ1-2
D gene: .
clone size: .
CDR3 length: 15

CDR3 DNA: TGTGCCAGCAGCCCGGAGTCTACCTACGAGCAGTACTTC
CDR3 protein: CASSPESTYEQYF
V gene: TRBV5-6
J gene: TRBJ2-7
D gene: .
clone size: .
CDR3 length: 13

CDR3 DNA: TGCGCCAGCAGGAGGACAGGGGGTGGCTATGGCTACACCTTC
CDR3 protein: CASRRTGGGYGYTF
V gene: TRBV5-1
J gene: TRBJ1-2
D gene: TRBD1
clone size: .
CDR3 length: 14

CDR3 DNA: TGTGCCAGCAGCCAACCGGGACAGCCGACCTACGAGCAGTACTTC
CDR3 protein: CASSQPGQPTYEQYF
V gene: TRBV11-2
J gene: TRBJ2-7
D gene: TRBD1
clone size: .
CDR3 length: 15

CDR3 DNA: TGTGCCAGCAGTTACCAAGGGGCCGATACGCAGTATTTT
CDR3 protein: CASSYQGADTQYF
V gene: TRBV6-5
J gene: TRBJ2-3
D gene: .
clone size: .
CDR3 length: 13

CDR3 DNA: TGTGCCAGCAGGTCCGACAGGGGCAATCAGCCCCAGCATTTT
CDR3 protein: CASRSDRGNQPQHF
V gene: TRBV6-6
J gene: TRBJ1-5
D gene: TRBD1
clone size: .
CDR3 length: 14

CDR3 DNA: TGCGCCAGCAGCCGAATTAGCGGGGGGGCCAGAGATACGCAGTATTTT
CDR3 protein: CASSRISGGARDTQYF
V gene: TRBV5-1
J gene: TRBJ2-3
D gene: TRBD2
clone size: .
CDR3 length: 16

CDR3 DNA: TGTGCCAGTAGCTCACTCCCGGGACAGAGTTCCCAGTACGAGCAGTACTTC
CDR3 protein: CASSSLPGQSSQYEQYF
V gene: TRBV19
J gene: TRBJ2-7
D gene: TRBD1
clone size: .
CDR3 length: 17

CDR3 DNA: TGTGCCTGCGATGGACGGCCCGGGGAGCTGTTTTTT
CDR3 protein: CACDGRPGELFF
V gene: TRBV30
J gene: TRBJ2-2
D gene: .
clone size: .
CDR3 length: 12

CDR3 DNA: TGTGCCTGGAGTGTACGACTTAGCGGGAGTTACAATGAGCAGTTCTTC
CDR3 protein: CAWSVRLSGSYNEQFF
V gene: TRBV30
J gene: TRBJ2-1
D gene: TRBD2
clone size: .
CDR3 length: 16

CDR3 DNA: TGTGCCAGCAGTGAGGAGCGGGGAGGGGTTCGATTCACTGAAGCTTTCTTT
CDR3 protein: CASSEERGGVRFTEAFF
V gene: TRBV25-1
J gene: TRBJ1-1
D gene: .
clone size: few
CDR3 length: 17

CDR3 DNA: TGTGCCAGCTCACCACAATCAACCTTGAACACTGAAGCTTTCTTT
CDR3 protein: CASSPQSTLNTEAFF
V gene: TRBV18
J gene: TRBJ1-1
D gene: .
clone size: once
CDR3 length: 15

CDR3 DNA: TGCGCCAGCAGCCAAGAAGGTCGGCTGTCGGGCTATGGCTACACCTTC
CDR3 protein: CASSQEGRLSGYGYTF
V gene: TRBV4-3
J gene: TRBJ1-2
D gene: .
clone size: .
CDR3 length: 16

CDR3 DNA: TGTGCCAGCAGCAGTGGGGTGGTAATGAAGGACACTGAAGCTTTCTTT
CDR3 protein: CASSSGVVMKDTEAFF
V gene: TRBV5-6
J gene: TRBJ1-1
D gene: .
clone size: .
CDR3 length: 16

CDR3 DNA: TGTGCCACCACCGGCTACACTGAAGCTTTCTTT
CDR3 protein: CATTGYTEAFF
V gene: TRBV25-1
J gene: TRBJ1-1
D gene: .
clone size: .
CDR3 length: 11

CDR3 DNA: TGCGCCAGCAGCTGGACAGGGTCGGGGAACACTGAAGCTTTCTTT
CDR3 protein: CASSWTGSGNTEAFF
V gene: TRBV5-1
J gene: TRBJ1-1
D gene: TRBD1
clone size: once
CDR3 length: 15

CDR3 DNA: TGTGCCAGCAGCGACAGCTCCTACGAGCAGTACTTC
CDR3 protein: CASSDSSYEQYF
V gene: TRBV28
J gene: TRBJ2-7
D gene: .
clone size: few
CDR3 length: 12

CDR3 DNA: TGTGCCAGCAGTGGGCCCGTGGACAGGGGAGGATCCCTCCACTTT
CDR3 protein: CASSGPVDRGGSLHF
V gene: TRBV28
J gene: TRBJ1-6
D gene: TRBD1
clone size: .
CDR3 length: 15

CDR3 DNA: TGCGCCAGCAGCTCAATACAGGGGAACACTGAAGCTTTCTTT
CDR3 protein: CASSSIQGNTEAFF
V gene: TRBV5-1
J gene: TRBJ1-1
D gene: .
clone size: .
CDR3 length: 14

CDR3 DNA: TGTGCCAGCAGTGAGGGGACTAGCGGGAGGATCGATGAGCAGTTCTTC
CDR3 protein: CASSEGTSGRIDEQFF
V gene: TRBV25-1
J gene: TRBJ2-1
D gene: TRBD2
clone size: .
CDR3 length: 16

CDR3 DNA: TGCGCCAGCAGCCCGGGGACCGGCTTCGATTCACCCCTCCACTTT
CDR3 protein: CASSPGTGFDSPLHF
V gene: TRBV4-3
J gene: TRBJ1-6
D gene: .
clone size: .
CDR3 length: 15

CDR3 DNA: TGTGCCAGCAGGCCGCTGGACGCAGGGGGGGAAGACGAGCAGTACTTC
CDR3 protein: CASRPLDAGGEDEQYF
V gene: TRBV2
J gene: TRBJ2-7
D gene: .
clone size: few
CDR3 length: 16

CDR3 DNA: TGCGCCAGCAGCTTGAGCGGACAGGGCGCTAACTATGGCTACACCTTC
CDR3 protein: CASSLSGQGANYGYTF
V gene: TRBV5-1
J gene: TRBJ1-2
D gene: TRBD1
clone size: .
CDR3 length: 16

CDR3 DNA: TGCGCCAGCAGCCAAGATAGGGCGAACACCGGGGAGCTGTTTTTT
CDR3 protein: CASSQDRANTGELFF
V gene: TRBV4-3
J gene: TRBJ2-2
D gene: .
clone size: few
CDR3 length: 15

CDR3 DNA: TGTGCCATCAGTGGCCGGACAGGGGGAACTAATGAAAAACTGTTTTTT
CDR3 protein: CAISGRTGGTNEKLFF
V gene: TRBV10-3
J gene: TRBJ1-4
D gene: TRBD1
clone size: .
CDR3 length: 16

CDR3 DNA: TGTGCCAGCAGCCGGGGACTAGCGGGTTGGGGCTCCTACGAGCAGTACTTC
CDR3 protein: CASSRGLAGWGSYEQYF
V gene: TRBV7-8
J gene: TRBJ2-7
D gene: TRBD2
clone size: .
CDR3 length: 17

CDR3 DNA: TGCGCCAGCAGCTTGGGTACGGGGCGGCCAAGATACGAGCAGTACTTC
CDR3 protein: CASSLGTGRPRYEQYF
V gene: TRBV5-1
J gene: TRBJ2-7
D gene: .
clone size: .
CDR3 length: 16

CDR3 DNA: TGTGCCAGCAGCTTATTTCTGGCGGGAGGAAGGATCGAGCAGTTCTTC
CDR3 protein: CASSLFLAGGRIEQFF
V gene: TRBV7-9
J gene: TRBJ2-1
D gene: TRBD2
clone size: .
CDR3 length: 16

CDR3 DNA: TGTGCCAGCAGTTTTTTAGGGTCAGATACGCAGTATTTT
CDR3 protein: CASSFLGSDTQYF
V gene: TRBV27
J gene: TRBJ2-3
D gene: .
clone size: .
CDR3 length: 13

CDR3 DNA: TGTGCCAGCAGTGCTGGGGCCAACGTCCTGACTTTC
CDR3 protein: CASSAGANVLTF
V gene: TRBV6-6
J gene: TRBJ2-6
D gene: .
clone size: .
CDR3 length: 12

CDR3 DNA: TGTGCCATCAGCGAGACCAACTCTGGGGCCAACGTCCTGACTTTC
CDR3 protein: CAISETNSGANVLTF
V gene: TRBV10-3
J gene: TRBJ2-6
D gene: .
clone size: .
CDR3 length: 15

CDR3 DNA: TGTGCCAGCAGATTGAACTATGGCTACACCTTC
CDR3 protein: CASRLNYGYTF
V gene: TRBV6-5
J gene: TRBJ1-2
D gene: .
clone size: .
CDR3 length: 11

CDR3 DNA: TGTGCCAGCAGCTTAGCGGCGGGAGGACAGACCCAGTACTTC
CDR3 protein: CASSLAAGGQTQYF
V gene: TRBV7-2
J gene: TRBJ2-5
D gene: TRBD2
clone size: .
CDR3 length: 14

CDR3 DNA: TGTGCCAGCAGTTCGCCCCCAGATACGCAGTATTTT
CDR3 protein: CASSSPPDTQYF
V gene: TRBV27
J gene: TRBJ2-3
D gene: .
clone size: .
CDR3 length: 12

CDR3 DNA: TGTGCCAGCGACCGGGACAGTGAAGCTTTCTTT
CDR3 protein: CASDRDSEAFF
V gene: TRBV28
J gene: TRBJ1-1
D gene: TRBD1
clone size: .
CDR3 length: 11

CDR3 DNA: TGCGCCAGCAGCCTCGACCGAGGGGGCGGGAATGAGCAGTTCTTC
CDR3 protein: CASSLDRGGGNEQFF
V gene: TRBV4-3
J gene: TRBJ2-1
D gene: TRBD1
clone size: .
CDR3 length: 15

CDR3 DNA: TGTGCCAGCAGCGACACTTACGTGAGGAACACTGAAGCTTTCTTT
CDR3 protein: CASSDTYVRNTEAFF
V gene: TRBV7-9
J gene: TRBJ1-1
D gene: .
clone size: .
CDR3 length: 15

CDR3 DNA: TGCGCCAGCAGCTCAATTCTACAGGGAACAGATGGCTACACCTTC
CDR3 protein: CASSSILQGTDGYTF
V gene: TRBV5-1
J gene: TRBJ1-2
D gene: .
clone size: .
CDR3 length: 15

CDR3 DNA: TGTGCCAGCAGCTTAGCGCTGGGGAACACTGAAGCTTTCTTT
CDR3 protein: CASSLALGNTEAFF
V gene: TRBV7-6
J gene: TRBJ1-1
D gene: .
clone size: few
CDR3 length: 14

CDR3 DNA: TGTGCCAGCAGTTCGACCGGGACAGGGTTGGATACGCAGTATTTT
CDR3 protein: CASSSTGTGLDTQYF
V gene: TRBV6-5
J gene: TRBJ2-3
D gene: TRBD1
clone size: .
CDR3 length: 15